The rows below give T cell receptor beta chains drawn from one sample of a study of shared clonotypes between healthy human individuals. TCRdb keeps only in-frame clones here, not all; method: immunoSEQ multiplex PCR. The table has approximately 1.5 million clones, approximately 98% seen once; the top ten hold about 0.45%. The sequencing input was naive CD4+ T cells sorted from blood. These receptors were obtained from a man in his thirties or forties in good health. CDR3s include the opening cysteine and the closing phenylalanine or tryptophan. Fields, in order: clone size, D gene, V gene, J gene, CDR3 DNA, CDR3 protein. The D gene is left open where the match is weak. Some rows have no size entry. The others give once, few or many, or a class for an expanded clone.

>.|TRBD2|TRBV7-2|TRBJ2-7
TGTGCCAGCAGCTTCCTAGCGGGAGTCCACGAGCAGTACTTC
CASSFLAGVHEQYF
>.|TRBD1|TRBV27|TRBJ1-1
TGTGCCAGCAGTCCCCTGGGACAGCCAAACACTGAAGCTTTCTTT
CASSPLGQPNTEAFF
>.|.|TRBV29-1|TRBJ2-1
TGCAGCGTTGAACCGGCTAGCGCCCACAATGAGCAGTTCTTC
CSVEPASAHNEQFF
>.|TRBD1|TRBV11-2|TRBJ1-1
TGTGCCAGCAGCTTAGAGCTTTTATCCCGGACAGGGGTAAGCACTGAAGCTTTCTTT
CASSLELLSRTGVSTEAFF
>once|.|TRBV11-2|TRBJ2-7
TGTGCCAGCAGCTTAGCAGGCACCTACGAGCAGTACTTC
CASSLAGTYEQYF
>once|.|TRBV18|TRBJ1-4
TGTGCCAGCTCACCTAGAGCGAGACAGCGCTTAACAACTAATGAAAAACTGTTTTTT
CASSPRARQRLTTNEKLFF
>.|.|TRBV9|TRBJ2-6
TGTGCCAGCAGCGTAAGAGGGGCGGCTGGGGCCAACGTCCTGACTTTC
CASSVRGAAGANVLTF
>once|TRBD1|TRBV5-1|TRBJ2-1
TGCGCCAGCAGCTACGCCCCCTACGACAGGGACTACAATGAGCAGTTCTTC
CASSYAPYDRDYNEQFF
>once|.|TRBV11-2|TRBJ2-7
TGTGCCAGCAGCTTAGTGGACAGCTCCTACGAGCAGTACTTC
CASSLVDSSYEQYF
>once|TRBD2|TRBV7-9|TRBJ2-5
TGTGCCAGCAGCTTAGAGGGGCTAGCGGGGCAAGAGACCCAGTACTTC
CASSLEGLAGQETQYF
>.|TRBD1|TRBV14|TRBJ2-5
TGTGCCAGCAGCCCCGCCAGGGGGGAGACCCAGTACTTC
CASSPARGETQYF
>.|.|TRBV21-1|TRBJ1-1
TGTGCCAGCAGCAAAGCGGCAGGGAGAGACATGAACACTGAAGCTTTCTTT
CASSKAAGRDMNTEAFF
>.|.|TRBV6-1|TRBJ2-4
TGTGCCAGCAGTGCTTTTGGCAGCTCCCAGTACTTC
CASSAFGSSQYF
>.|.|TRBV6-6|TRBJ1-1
TGTGCCAGCAGCCCGGGCTCTGAAGCTTTCTTT
CASSPGSEAFF
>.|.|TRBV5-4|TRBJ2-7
TGTGCCAGCAGTCAGAGCCCCTCCGGAGCCAAAAACTACGAGCAGTACTTC
CASSQSPSGAKNYEQYF
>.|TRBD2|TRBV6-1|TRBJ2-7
TGTGCCAGCAGTTCCGTCCCGGCTAGCGGGTCCGAGCAGTACTTC
CASSSVPASGSEQYF
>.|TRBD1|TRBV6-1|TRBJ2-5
TGTGCCAGCAGTGGAGGGGGCAGGTACCAAGAGACCCAGTACTTC
CASSGGGRYQETQYF
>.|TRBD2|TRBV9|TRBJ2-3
TGTGCCAGCAGCGGGACTAGCGGGAGGGCCAGGACAGATACGCAGTATTTT
CASSGTSGRARTDTQYF